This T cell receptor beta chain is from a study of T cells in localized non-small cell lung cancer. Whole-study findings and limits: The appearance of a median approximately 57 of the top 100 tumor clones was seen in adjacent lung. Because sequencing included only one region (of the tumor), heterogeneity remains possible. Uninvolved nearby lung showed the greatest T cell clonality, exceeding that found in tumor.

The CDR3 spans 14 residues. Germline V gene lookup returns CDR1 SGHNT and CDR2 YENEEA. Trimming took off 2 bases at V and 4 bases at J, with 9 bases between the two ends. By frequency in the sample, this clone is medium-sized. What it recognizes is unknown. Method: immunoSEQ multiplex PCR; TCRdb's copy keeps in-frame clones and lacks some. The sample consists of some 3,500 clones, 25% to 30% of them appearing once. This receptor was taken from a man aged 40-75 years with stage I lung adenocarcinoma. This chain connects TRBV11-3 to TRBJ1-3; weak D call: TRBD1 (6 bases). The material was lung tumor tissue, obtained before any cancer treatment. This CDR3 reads CASSLYTGGNTIYF. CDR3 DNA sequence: TGTGCCAGCAGCTTATACACAGGGGGAAACACCATATATTTT.